This T cell receptor (beta chain) was sequenced during a study of long-term antiretroviral therapy in people with HIV. At the level of the study: The immediate-ART recommendation dates to 2015, and the earliest samples predate it by about a decade. General study findings and limits: Unavailable data included ART adherence, viral resistance and therapy changes (switches in treatment).

Note on this clone: What it binds is unknown.

The CDR3 is made up of 17 amino acids. The ends lost 7 bases at V and 5 bases at J; junction bases unmatched: 18. Per the germline V gene, CDR1 is SGHTA and CDR2 is FQGNSA. Running of the v3.0 immunoSEQ assay took place at survey level. Per-sample targets for sequencing were roughly 40,000-55,000 T-cell genomes. TCRdb keeps only in-frame clones here, not all; method: immunoSEQ multiplex PCR. The table has 20,000 to 30,000 clones, 85% seen once. The sequencing here drew on unsorted PBMCs, taken about 5 years after starting antiretroviral therapy. V usage is TRBV7-2 and J usage is TRBJ2-5, with TRBD2 matching over 8 bases. The receptor's source is a man aged 35-49 years with HIV. The chain's CDR3 is CASIGGRSGGLWETQYF. CDR3 DNA: TGTGCCAGCATCGGGGGGAGGAGCGGGGGACTTTGGGAGACCCAGTACTTC.